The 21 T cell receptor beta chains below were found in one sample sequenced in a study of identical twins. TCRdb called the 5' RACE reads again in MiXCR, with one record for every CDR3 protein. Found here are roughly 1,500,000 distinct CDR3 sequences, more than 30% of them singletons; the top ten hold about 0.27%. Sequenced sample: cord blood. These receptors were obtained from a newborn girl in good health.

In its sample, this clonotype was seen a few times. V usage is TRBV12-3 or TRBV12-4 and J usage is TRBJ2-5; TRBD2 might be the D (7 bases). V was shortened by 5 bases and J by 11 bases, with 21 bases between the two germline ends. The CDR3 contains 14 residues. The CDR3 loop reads CASSPEGGVREQYF. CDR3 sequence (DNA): TGTGCCAGCAGTCCCGAAGGGGGGGTACGGGAGCAGTACTTC.

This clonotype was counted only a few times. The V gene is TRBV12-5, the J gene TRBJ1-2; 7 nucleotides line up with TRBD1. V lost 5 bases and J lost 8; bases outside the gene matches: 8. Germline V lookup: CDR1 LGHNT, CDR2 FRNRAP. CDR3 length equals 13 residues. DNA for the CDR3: TGTGCTAGTGGTCAAACAGGGGAAGAGGGCTACACCTTC. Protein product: CASGQTGEEGYTF.

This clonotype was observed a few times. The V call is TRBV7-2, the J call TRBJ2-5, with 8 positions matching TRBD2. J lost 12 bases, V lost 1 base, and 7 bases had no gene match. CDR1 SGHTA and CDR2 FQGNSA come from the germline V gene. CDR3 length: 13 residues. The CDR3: CASSLVPSGLEYF. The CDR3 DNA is TGTGCCAGCAGCTTAGTCCCTAGCGGGTTAGAGTACTTC. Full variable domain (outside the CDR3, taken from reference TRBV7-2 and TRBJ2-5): GAGVSQSPSNKVTEKGKDVELRCDPISGHTALYWYRQSLGQGLEFLIYFQGNSAPDKSGLPSDRFSAERTGGSVSTLTIQRTQQEDSAVYLCASSLVPSGLEYFGPGTRLLVL.

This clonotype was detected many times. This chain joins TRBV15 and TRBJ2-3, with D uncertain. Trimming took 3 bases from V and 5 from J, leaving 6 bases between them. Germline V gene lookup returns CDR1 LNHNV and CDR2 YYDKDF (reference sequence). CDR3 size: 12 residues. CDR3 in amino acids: CATSRSRDTQYF. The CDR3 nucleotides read TGTGCCACCAGCAGGTCCCGAGATACGCAGTATTTT.

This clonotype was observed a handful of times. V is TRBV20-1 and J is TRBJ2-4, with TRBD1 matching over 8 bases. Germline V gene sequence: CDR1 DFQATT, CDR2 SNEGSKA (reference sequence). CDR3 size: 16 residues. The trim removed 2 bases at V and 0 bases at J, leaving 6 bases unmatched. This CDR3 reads CSARPQGALAKNIQYF. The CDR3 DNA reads TGCAGTGCTAGACCCCAGGGGGCTCTAGCCAAAAACATTCAGTACTTC.

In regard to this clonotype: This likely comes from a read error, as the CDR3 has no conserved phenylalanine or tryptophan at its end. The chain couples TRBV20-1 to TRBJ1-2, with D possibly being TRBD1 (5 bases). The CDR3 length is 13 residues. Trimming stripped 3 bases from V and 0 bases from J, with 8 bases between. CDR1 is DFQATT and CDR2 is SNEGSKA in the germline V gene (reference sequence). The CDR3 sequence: CSARDTTNYGYTV. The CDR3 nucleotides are TGCAGTGCTAGGGACACCACTAACTATGGCTACACCGTC.

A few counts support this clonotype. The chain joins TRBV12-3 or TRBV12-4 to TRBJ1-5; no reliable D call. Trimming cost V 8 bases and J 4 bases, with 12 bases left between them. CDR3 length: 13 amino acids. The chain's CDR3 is CASQMGINQPQHF. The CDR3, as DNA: TGTGCCAGCCAAATGGGGATTAATCAGCCCCAGCATTTT.

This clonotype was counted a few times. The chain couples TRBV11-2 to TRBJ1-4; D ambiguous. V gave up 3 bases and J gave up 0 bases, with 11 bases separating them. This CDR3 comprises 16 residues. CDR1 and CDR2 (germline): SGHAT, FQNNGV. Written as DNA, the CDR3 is TGTGCCAGCAGCTTCTTCTTAGCCGCAACTAATGAAAAACTGTTTTTT. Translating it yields CASSFFLAATNEKLFF. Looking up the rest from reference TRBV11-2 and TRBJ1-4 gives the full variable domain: EAGVAQSPRYKIIEKRQSVAFWCNPISGHATLYWYQQILGQGPKLLIQFQNNGVVDDSQLPKDRFSAERLKGVDSTLKIQPAKLEDSAVYLCASSFFLAATNEKLFFGSGTQLSVL.

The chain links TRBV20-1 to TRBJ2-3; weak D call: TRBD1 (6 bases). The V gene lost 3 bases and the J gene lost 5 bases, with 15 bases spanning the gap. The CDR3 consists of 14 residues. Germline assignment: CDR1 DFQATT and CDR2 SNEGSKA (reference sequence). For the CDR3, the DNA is TGCAGTGCTAGTGGGGGCCCTCGAGGAGATACGCAGTATTTT. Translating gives CSASGGPRGDTQYF.

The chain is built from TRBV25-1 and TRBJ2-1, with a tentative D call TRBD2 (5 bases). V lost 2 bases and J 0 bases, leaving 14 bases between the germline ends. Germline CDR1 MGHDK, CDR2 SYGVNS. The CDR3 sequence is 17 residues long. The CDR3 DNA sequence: TGTGCCAGCAGTGAAAGAAGCGGCGGACTCTCCTACAATGAGCAGTTCTTC. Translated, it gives CASSERSGGLSYNEQFF.

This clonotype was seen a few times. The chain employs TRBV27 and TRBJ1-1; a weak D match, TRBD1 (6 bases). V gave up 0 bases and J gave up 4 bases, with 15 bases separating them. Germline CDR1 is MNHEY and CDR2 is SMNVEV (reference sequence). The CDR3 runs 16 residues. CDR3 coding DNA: TGTGCCAGCAGTTTATCATCCCCAGTAGGGGGCACTGAAGCTTTCTTT. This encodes CASSLSSPVGGTEAFF.

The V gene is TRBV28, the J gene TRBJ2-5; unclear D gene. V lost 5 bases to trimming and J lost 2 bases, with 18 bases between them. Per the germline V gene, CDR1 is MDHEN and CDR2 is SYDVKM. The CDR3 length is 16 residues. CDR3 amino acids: CASSPLDGAHQETQYF. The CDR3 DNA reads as TGTGCCAGCAGTCCCCTGGACGGTGCTCATCAAGAGACCCAGTACTTC.

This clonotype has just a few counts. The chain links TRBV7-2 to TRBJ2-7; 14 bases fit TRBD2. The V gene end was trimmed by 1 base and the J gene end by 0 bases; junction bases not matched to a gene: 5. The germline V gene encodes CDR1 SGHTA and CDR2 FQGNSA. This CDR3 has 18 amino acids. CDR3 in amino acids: CASSLVWGLAGDSYEQYF. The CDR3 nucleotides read TGTGCCAGCAGCTTAGTTTGGGGACTAGCGGGAGACTCCTACGAGCAGTACTTC. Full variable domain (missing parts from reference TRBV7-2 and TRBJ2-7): GAGVSQSPSNKVTEKGKDVELRCDPISGHTALYWYRQSLGQGLEFLIYFQGNSAPDKSGLPSDRFSAERTGGSVSTLTIQRTQQEDSAVYLCASSLVWGLAGDSYEQYFGPGTRLTVT.

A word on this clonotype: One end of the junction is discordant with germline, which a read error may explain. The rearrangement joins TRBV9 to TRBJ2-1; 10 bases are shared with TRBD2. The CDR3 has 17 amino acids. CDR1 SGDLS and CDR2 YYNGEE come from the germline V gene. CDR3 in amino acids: CASGVARASGSFGEQFF. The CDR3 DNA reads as TGTGCCAGCGGCGTAGCCCGGGCTAGCGGGAGTTTCGGTGAGCAGTTCTTC.

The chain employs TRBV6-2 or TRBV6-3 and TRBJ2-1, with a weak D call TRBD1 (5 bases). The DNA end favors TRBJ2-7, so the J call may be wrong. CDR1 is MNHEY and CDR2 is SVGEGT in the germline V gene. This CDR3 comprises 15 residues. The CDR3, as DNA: TGTGCCAGCAGCCGCGACTGGGGCTCCTACAATGAGCAGTACTTC. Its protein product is CASSRDWGSYNEQYF.

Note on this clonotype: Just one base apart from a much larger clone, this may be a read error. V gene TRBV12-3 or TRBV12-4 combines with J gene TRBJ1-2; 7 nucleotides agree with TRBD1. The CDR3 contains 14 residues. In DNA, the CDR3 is TGTGCCGGCAGTTTAAGAGGGGACAGCTATGGCTACACCTTC. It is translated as CAGSLRGDSYGYTF.

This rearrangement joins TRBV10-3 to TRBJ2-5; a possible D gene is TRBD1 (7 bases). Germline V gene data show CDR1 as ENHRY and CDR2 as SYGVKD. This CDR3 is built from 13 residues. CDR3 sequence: CAIRRDRQETQYF. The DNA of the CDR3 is TGTGCGATTCGGAGGGACAGACAAGAGACCCAGTACTTC.

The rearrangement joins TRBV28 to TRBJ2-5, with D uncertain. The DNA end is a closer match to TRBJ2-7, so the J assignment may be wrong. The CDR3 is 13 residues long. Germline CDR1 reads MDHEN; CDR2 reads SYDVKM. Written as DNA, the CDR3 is TGTGCCAGCAGTCTGGGATGGGCGGACGAGCAGTACTTC. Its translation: CASSLGWADEQYF.

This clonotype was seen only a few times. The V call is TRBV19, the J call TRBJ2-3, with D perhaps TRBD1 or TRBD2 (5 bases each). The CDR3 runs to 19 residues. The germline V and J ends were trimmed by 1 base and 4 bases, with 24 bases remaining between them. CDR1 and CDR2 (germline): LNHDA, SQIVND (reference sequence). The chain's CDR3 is CASSIVWSAVGAPPDTQYF. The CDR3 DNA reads TGTGCCAGTAGTATAGTTTGGTCGGCAGTCGGGGCCCCTCCAGATACGCAGTATTTT.

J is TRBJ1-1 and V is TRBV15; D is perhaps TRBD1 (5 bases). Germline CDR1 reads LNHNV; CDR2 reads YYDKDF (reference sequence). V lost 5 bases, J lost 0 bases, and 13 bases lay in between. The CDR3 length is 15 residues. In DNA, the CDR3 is TGTGCCACCAGCTCTCTGGGGCGGGTGAACACTGAAGCTTTCTTT. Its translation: CATSSLGRVNTEAFF.

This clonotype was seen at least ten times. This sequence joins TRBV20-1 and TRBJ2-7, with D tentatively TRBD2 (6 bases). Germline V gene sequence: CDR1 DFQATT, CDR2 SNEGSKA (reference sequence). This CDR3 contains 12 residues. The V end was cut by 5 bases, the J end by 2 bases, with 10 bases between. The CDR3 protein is CSAAGLAYEQYF. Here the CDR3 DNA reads TGCAGTGCTGCGGGACTCGCCTACGAGCAGTACTTC.